Each of the 4 T cell receptor beta chains below was sequenced from the same sample in a study of human T cells and chemical hapten exposure. TCRdb ran MiXCR on the RACE reads and lists one entry per CDR3 protein. The sample lists 240,000 or so distinct CDR3 sequences; about 9.4% were seen once. Indicated time point: pre-sensitization, week 0. The treatment here: therapeutic diphenylcyclopropenone sensitization with weekly scalp DPC. The source material was whole blood, sampled in connection with sensitization to the hapten diphenylcyclopropenone (DPC). Receptors originate from a woman aged 40 to 49 with alopecia areata. Some clones in this sample may be carry-over from other donors' samples.

There are many counts of this clonotype. V gene TRBV19 combines with J gene TRBJ1-4, with TRBD1 matching over 7 bases. Germline assignment: CDR1 LNHDA and CDR2 SQIVND (reference sequence). After removal of 8 bases from V and 0 bases from J, the junction contained 3 bases not matched to a gene. The CDR3 is 14 amino acids. Written as DNA, the CDR3 is TGTGCCAGTGCGACAGGGACAACTAATGAAAAACTGTTTTTT. It specifies CASATGTTNEKLFF.

This chain connects TRBV18 to TRBJ1-1; no firm D call. V lost 0 bases and J 5 bases, leaving 10 bases between the germline ends. The CDR3 is 14 residues long. Germline V gene data show CDR1 as KGHSH and CDR2 as LQKENI. CDR3 residues: CASSPPGRRTEAFF. CDR3 in DNA: TGTGCCAGCTCACCACCGGGCCGTCGGACTGAAGCTTTCTTT. Filled out from reference TRBV18 and TRBJ1-1, the complete variable domain reads NAGVMQNPRHLVRRRGQEARLRCSPMKGHSHVYWYRQLPEEGLKFMVYLQKENIIDESGMPKERFSAEFPKEGPSILRIQQVVRGDSAAYFCASSPPGRRTEAFFGQGTRLTVV.

This clonotype has a handful of counts. The chain couples TRBV6-2 or TRBV6-3 to TRBJ2-1; D may be TRBD2 (6 bases). V lost 6 bases and J 5 bases, leaving 17 bases between the germline ends. Germline CDR1 is MNHEY and CDR2 is SVGEGT. CDR3 length equals 15 residues. CDR3 region: CASSSWTIQDNEQFF. The CDR3, as DNA: TGTGCCAGCAGCTCGTGGACTATACAAGACAATGAGCAGTTCTTC.

This rearrangement joins TRBV6-2 or TRBV6-3 to TRBJ2-5; the match to TRBD2 covers 11 bases. The V gene end was trimmed by 4 bases and the J gene end by 7 bases; junction bases not matched to a gene: 8. Looked up from germline, CDR1 is MNHEY and CDR2 is SVGEGT. This CDR3 is built from 15 residues. CDR3 nucleotides: TGTGCCAGCAGTTCCGGACTAGCGGGCAGAGGGACCCAGTACTTC. Translation gives CASSSGLAGRGTQYF.